This T cell receptor beta chain was sequenced during a study of blood T cells in healthy people across ages. V lost 3 bases to trimming and J lost 4 bases, with 5 bases between them. CDR3 length: 12 residues. Per germline, CDR1 SGHTA and CDR2 FQGTGA. This clonotype was picked up a small number of times. The use of a sample-barcoded 5' primer and a J-beta primer mix characterized a second PCR of about 6 to 11 cycles. One entry per CDR3 protein, called by TCRdb with MiXCR from the 5' RACE reads. The repertoire holds 1 million or so distinct CDR3 sequences, more than 40% seen once, with approximately 17% in the top ten.

The receptor was derived from a woman aged 60 to 75 in good health. This chain links TRBV7-3 with TRBJ2-3, with D unresolved. Sequences were obtained from blood. This CDR3 reads CASSFNADTQYF. The CDR3 DNA reads TGTGCCAGCAGCTTCAACGCAGATACGCAGTATTTT. The entire variable domain, with the rest obtained from reference TRBV7-3 and TRBJ2-3, is as follows: GAGVSQTPSNKVTEKGKYVELRCDPISGHTALYWYRQSLGQGPEFLIYFQGTGAADDSGLPNDRFFAVRPEGSVSTLKIQRTERGDSAVYLCASSFNADTQYFGPGTRLTVL.